These 20 T cell receptor beta chains originate from one sample sequenced in a study of T cell responses to AZD1222 COVID-19 vaccine. The method was immunoSEQ multiplex PCR; TCRdb's version includes in-frame clones alone and lacks a portion of them. The table includes 210,000 or so clones, roughly 91% detected once. Sequenced here: peripheral blood, sampled on day 0 of MenACWY control vaccination. These TCRs come from an adult in good health.

The gene calls are TRBV4-1 and TRBJ2-1, with unresolved D. The V gene lost 0 bases and the J gene lost 10 bases, with 16 bases spanning the gap. Germline assignment: CDR1 MGHRA and CDR2 YSYEKL. The CDR3 spans 15 residues. The CDR3 DNA sequence: TGCGCCAGCAGCCAAGACGCCCTTCCGGCCGGCGAGCAGTTCTTC. The encoded protein is CASSQDALPAGEQFF.

The chain recombines TRBV5-1 with TRBJ2-7; D ambiguous. The germline CDR1 and CDR2 sequences are SGHRS and YFSETQ. V shed 0 bases and J shed 0 bases, with 10 bases lying between them. This CDR3 has 15 amino acids. As DNA, the CDR3 is TGCGCCAGCAGCTTGGGGCTTTCGGGCTCCTACGAGCAGTACTTC. This sequence encodes CASSLGLSGSYEQYF.

The chain couples TRBV2 to TRBJ2-3; 16 bases match TRBD2. The CDR3 has 20 residues. Germline V lookup: CDR1 SNHLY, CDR2 FYNNEI. The V segment lost 3 bases and the J segment 0 bases; nucleotides outside the gene matches: 9. As DNA, the CDR3 is TGTGCCAGCAGTGATCCTCGCGGGACTAGCGGGGGGGCTAGCACAGATACGCAGTATTTT. It is translated as CASSDPRGTSGGASTDTQYF. Filled out from reference TRBV2 and TRBJ2-3, the complete variable domain reads EPEVTQTPSHQVTQMGQEVILRCVPISNHLYFYWYRQILGQKVEFLVSFYNNEISEKSEIFDDQFSVERPDGSNFTLKIRSTKLEDSAMYFCASSDPRGTSGGASTDTQYFGPGTRLTVL.

V and J are TRBV21-1 and TRBJ1-5. TRBV21-1 has pseudogene status. The CDR3 is made up of 14 amino acids. The CDR3 DNA reads as TGTGCCAGCCCCCTGGTGGGGGGCAATCAGCCCCAGCATTTT. Protein product: CASPLVGGNQPQHF.

V usage is TRBV3-1 (or the pseudogene TRBV3-2) and J usage is TRBJ2-7; a weak D match, TRBD2 (6 bases). Deletions cut 3 bases from V and 1 base from J, with 10 bases between. The germline V gene encodes CDR1 LGHDT and CDR2 YNNKEL (reference sequence). The CDR3 runs to 14 residues. CDR3 in DNA: TGTGCCAGCAGCCACAGCGGGTCATCCTACGAGCAGTACTTC. Its protein product is CASSHSGSSYEQYF.

V and J are TRBV18 and TRBJ1-5; D remains ambiguous. The CDR3 consists of 14 residues. Trimming took off 2 bases at V and 5 bases at J, with 10 bases between the two ends. CDR1 and CDR2 from the germline V gene are KGHSH and LQKENI. The CDR3 DNA reads as TGTGCCAGCTCACCAAGGGCAGACGATCAGCCCCAGCATTTT. Translating gives CASSPRADDQPQHF.

The chain is built from TRBV11-2 and TRBJ1-4; 7 nucleotides match TRBD1. The CDR3 contains 17 residues. J gave up 6 bases and V 1 base, and 11 bases lay outside the gene matches. Looked up from germline, CDR1 is SGHAT and CDR2 is FQNNGV. DNA of the CDR3: TGTGCCAGCAGCTTAGCTACTATGAGGGGGCAAGATGAAAAACTGTTTTTT. Its translation is CASSLATMRGQDEKLFF.

The V call is TRBV4-2, the J call TRBJ2-2; D is unresolved. Per germline, CDR1 LGHNA and CDR2 YNFKEQ. V gave up 6 bases and J gave up 1 base, with 9 bases separating them. The CDR3 is 14 amino acids. CDR3 sequence: CASRKGGNTGELFF. CDR3 bases: TGTGCCAGCAGGAAAGGCGGGAACACCGGGGAGCTGTTTTTT.

The chain is built from TRBV2 and TRBJ1-2, with 9 bases aligning to TRBD1. Germline V gene lookup returns CDR1 SNHLY and CDR2 FYNNEI. V was clipped by 8 bases and J by 5 bases; unmatched bases: 6. The CDR3 is 13 amino acids. The CDR3 protein is CASEGQGLYGYTF. CDR3 nucleotides: TGTGCCAGCGAGGGACAGGGCTTATATGGCTACACCTTC.

The chain combines TRBV5-1 with TRBJ1-4; weak D call: TRBD1 (5 bases). The CDR3 length is 15 residues. Trimming removed 4 bases at V and 4 bases at J, with 14 bases between. Looked up from germline, CDR1 is SGHRS and CDR2 is YFSETQ. CDR3: CASSINQGNNEKLFF. The CDR3 DNA sequence: TGCGCCAGCAGCATAAACCAGGGAAATAATGAAAAACTGTTTTTT.

The chain uses TRBV12-3 or TRBV12-4 and TRBJ1-6; D ambiguous. Trimming cost V 3 bases and J 14 bases, with 11 bases left between them. The CDR3 is 12 residues long. CDR3 in amino acids: CASSLSGLSLHF. CDR3 coding DNA: TGTGCCAGCAGTTTGTCGGGTCTGTCCCTCCACTTT.

This clone occurred once. J is TRBJ2-7 and V is TRBV6-2 or TRBV6-3, with 9 bases that match TRBD1. The CDR3 length is 14 residues. The trim removed 5 bases at V and 2 bases at J, leaving 4 bases unmatched. Germline CDR1 is MNHEY and CDR2 is SVGEGT. CDR3 coding DNA: TGTGCCAGCAGTCAGACAGGGGGAGCCTACGAGCAGTACTTC. Protein: CASSQTGGAYEQYF.

This chain connects TRBV6-2 or TRBV6-3 to TRBJ1-3, with 9 bases aligning to TRBD1. The CDR3 covers 20 residues. The germline V gene encodes CDR1 MNHEY and CDR2 SVGEGT. V was pared by 0 bases and J by 0 bases, with 12 bases of the junction left unmatched. The CDR3 DNA follows: TGTGCCAGCAGTTACTCGATGGACAGGGGAATGCTCCACTCTGGAAACACCATATATTTT. The encoded protein is CASSYSMDRGMLHSGNTIYF.

The chain joins TRBV5-8 to TRBJ2-1; 11 bases map to TRBD2. This CDR3 has 17 residues. Germline V gives CDR1 SGHTS, CDR2 YDEGEE. Trimming removed 4 bases from V and 6 bases from J; junction bases left unmatched: 12. CDR3 amino acids: CASSPNGASGGSNEQFF. In nucleotides, the CDR3 is TGTGCCAGCAGCCCCAACGGGGCTAGCGGGGGGAGCAATGAGCAGTTCTTC.

V is TRBV6-5 and J is TRBJ2-1, with no clear D. This CDR3 region has 15 residues. CDR1 is MNHEY, CDR2 SVGAGI, per germline. V was pared by 8 bases and J by 0 bases, with 14 bases between. CDR3 amino acids: CASGKEPRSYNEQFF. The CDR3 DNA sequence: TGTGCCAGCGGGAAAGAGCCGCGCTCCTACAATGAGCAGTTCTTC.

This sequence joins TRBV5-1 and TRBJ2-5; D might be TRBD2 (6 bases). The CDR3 runs 15 residues. Trimming left V 2 bases short and J 5 bases short, with 16 bases between. The germline gives CDR1 SGHRS, CDR2 YFSETQ. The CDR3 bases are TGCGCCAGCAGCTTACCCGGGACGGGGAGGGAGACCCAGTACTTC. This encodes CASSLPGTGRETQYF. Based on the CDR3 plus reference TRBV5-1 and TRBJ2-5, the full variable domain is KAGVTQTPRYLIKTRGQQVTLSCSPISGHRSVSWYQQTPGQGLQFLFEYFSETQRNKGNFPGRFSGRQFSNSRSEMNVSTLELGDSALYLCASSLPGTGRETQYFGPGTRLLVL.

The chain recombines TRBV3-1 (or the pseudogene TRBV3-2) with TRBJ2-7; 7 positions agree with TRBD2. The V segment lost 4 bases and the J segment 6 bases; nucleotides outside the gene matches: 6. The CDR3 totals 13 residues. CDR1 is LGHDT and CDR2 is YNNKEL in the germline V gene (reference sequence). CDR3 nucleotides: TGTGCCAGCAGCCTCCCGACTAGCACCGAGCAGTACTTC. Amino acid sequence: CASSLPTSTEQYF.

This chain connects TRBV5-1 to TRBJ2-3; TRBD1 matches at 8 bases. CDR1 is SGHRS and CDR2 is YFSETQ in the germline V gene. This CDR3 comprises 16 residues. The V gene end was trimmed by 0 bases and the J gene end by 0 bases; junction bases not matched to a gene: 3. Here the CDR3 reads CASSLGQGISTDTQYF. The CDR3 DNA reads TGCGCCAGCAGCTTGGGACAGGGGATCAGCACAGATACGCAGTATTTT.

This chain uses TRBV19 with TRBJ1-5; 9 bases match TRBD1. Germline V lookup: CDR1 LNHDA, CDR2 SQIVND (reference sequence). The V and J ends lost 3 bases and 6 bases, in that order; junction bases with no gene match: 6. The CDR3 sequence is 15 residues long. As DNA, the CDR3 is TGTGCCAGTAGTATCACAGGGGGCAGGGGTCAGCCCCAGCATTTT. Amino acid sequence: CASSITGGRGQPQHF.

The V and J genes are TRBV5-1 and TRBJ2-5, with 8 bases identical to TRBD1. The CDR3 has 14 residues. V lost 5 bases to trimming and J lost 4 bases; unmatched junction nucleotides: 7. CDR1 is SGHRS and CDR2 is YFSETQ in the germline V gene. The CDR3 is CASSPDRGGETQYF. The DNA for the CDR3 is TGCGCCAGCAGTCCCGACAGGGGCGGAGAGACCCAGTACTTC.